These T cell receptor beta chains were read from a single sample in a study of control samples from healthy donors and cancer patients. Here immunoSEQ multiplex PCR was the method, and the copy in TCRdb shows in-frame clones only, minus some. The sample contains 130,000 or so clones, about 88% of which appear only once. The sequenced sample was blood. The receptors originated from a man aged 45-60 years in good health. The CDR3 runs from the conserved cysteine through the conserved F or W. A D gene is named only where the DNA matches it firmly. Size values are once, few and many counts, or a class for expanded clones, and some rows have none.

D	V	J	size	DNA	CDR3
-	TRBV9	TRBJ1-1	-	TGTGCCAGCAGCCAACGGGCGGGACAGAACACTGAAGCTTTCTTT	CASSQRAGQNTEAFF
TRBD1	TRBV23-1	TRBJ2-1	-	TGCGCCAGCAGTCTTAGGACAGGGATATATGAGCAGTTCTTC	CASSLRTGIYEQFF
-	TRBV14	TRBJ2-5	-	TGTGCCAGCAGCCCCTGGTTACAAGAGACCCAGTACTTC	CASSPWLQETQYF
TRBD1	TRBV2	TRBJ1-2	-	TGTGCCGGAATCTCCGAACAGGGGTATGGCTACACCTTC	CAGISEQGYGYTF
-	TRBV18	TRBJ2-5	-	TGTGCCAGCTCACCGGATACCTCTGGGACCCAGTACTTC	CASSPDTSGTQYF
TRBD1	TRBV5-1	TRBJ1-4	-	TGCGCCAGCAGCCAAACAGGGGGAAATGAAAAACTGTTTTTT	CASSQTGGNEKLFF
TRBD1	TRBV2	TRBJ2-7	once	TGTGCCAGCAGTGAGGGGCAGGGGGCGTGGGAGCAGTACTTC	CASSEGQGAWEQYF
TRBD1	TRBV7-3	TRBJ1-1	-	TGTGCCAGCAGACACAACGCGAGGGGGCGAATCACTGAAGCTTTCTTT	CASRHNARGRITEAFF
-	TRBV7-9	TRBJ1-4	-	TGTGCCAGCAGCTTCTCCATGGGGAGTCTAAATGAAAAACTGTTTTTT	CASSFSMGSLNEKLFF
-	TRBV6-6	TRBJ2-7	-	TGTGCCAGCAGGGACCTCGGGCGGGAGTACTTC	CASRDLGREYF
-	TRBV12-3/TRBV12-4	TRBJ1-5	-	TGTGCCAGCAGTTTTAATGAGGTTCAGCCCCAGCATTTT	CASSFNEVQPQHF
-	TRBV3-1/TRBV3-2	TRBJ1-3	-	TGTGCCAGCAGCCGAACCGACCGGCCCACTGGAAACACCATATATTTT	CASSRTDRPTGNTIYF
TRBD1	TRBV5-4	TRBJ1-1	-	TGTGCCAGCAGCTCCGGACAGGGTTTAGGCCCACCAGCTTTCTTT	CASSSGQGLGPPAFF
-	TRBV30	TRBJ1-2	-	TGTGCCTGGAGACCCAGCTATGGCTACACCTTC	CAWRPSYGYTF
-	TRBV7-9	TRBJ2-3	-	TGTGCCAGCAGCTTAGGTTATGGGGGCGAGGGAGATACGCAGTATTTT	CASSLGYGGEGDTQYF
TRBD1	TRBV14	TRBJ1-4	-	TGTGCCAGCAGCCCGTCGACAGGGGCACGTGAAAAACTGTTTTTT	CASSPSTGAREKLFF
-	TRBV19	TRBJ1-3	-	TGTGCCAGTAGTAGGCGCGGGGGGCACTCTGGAAACACCATATATTTT	CASSRRGGHSGNTIYF
TRBD2	TRBV4-1	TRBJ2-1	-	TGCGCCAGCAGCCAAGGGGAGCGGGGTCTCTCCTACAATGAGCAGTTCTTC	CASSQGERGLSYNEQFF
-	TRBV6-1	TRBJ1-5	-	TGTGCCAGCAGTGAATCAGGGGTTGGTCAGCCCCAGCATTTT	CASSESGVGQPQHF
-	TRBV6-5	TRBJ1-2	-	TGTGCCAGCAGTTGGCAGGGGAGCTACACCTTC	CASSWQGSYTF
-	TRBV25-1	TRBJ1-1	-	TGTGCCAGCAGGGCAGGATCGGGGGGGAACACTGAAGCTTTCTTT	CASRAGSGGNTEAFF
-	TRBV19	TRBJ1-2	-	TGTGCCAGTAGTATGGGAGGGGGTTACGGCTACACCTTC	CASSMGGGYGYTF
-	TRBV28	TRBJ2-7	-	TGTGCCAGCAGTTTAGGTGTAGGGGCGAGCTCCTACGAGCAGTACTTC	CASSLGVGASSYEQYF
-	TRBV18	TRBJ2-7	few	TGTGCCAGCTCACCAATGGGTCACCCCGAGCAGTACTTC	CASSPMGHPEQYF
TRBD2	TRBV5-4	TRBJ2-3	once	TGTGCCAGCAGCTTGGATCTAGCGGGGGGGCGAGATACGCAGTATTTT	CASSLDLAGGRDTQYF
-	TRBV28	TRBJ1-2	-	TGTGCCAGCAGTTTAACAGGTTCTAACTATGGCTACACCTTC	CASSLTGSNYGYTF